The clone carrying this TCR beta chain is labeled large (0.1 to 1%). The antigen is not known. The source of the sample is a study of T cells in localized non-small cell lung cancer. The data were produced by immunoSEQ multiplex PCR, yet TCRdb's version contains in-frame clones alone and is incomplete. The sample has fewer than 2,000 clones; 30% to 35% are singletons. Trimming stripped 5 bases from V and 2 bases from J, with 12 bases between. The CDR3 has 14 residues. Germline values: CDR1 SGHNT, CDR2 YENEEA. Overall study results and limits: Only one tumor region was sequenced, so heterogeneity remains possible. For the top 100 tumor clones, a median approximately 50 also appeared in adjacent lung. There was an association of higher blood T cell density with longer overall survival. Exceeding tumor, uninvolved adjacent lung had the highest T cell clonality.

V is TRBV11-3 and J is TRBJ2-5; tentatively, D is TRBD2 (5 bases). The sequencing used normal lung tissue next to the tumor, collected before any cancer treatment. The receptor was isolated from a female donor older than 55 with stage I lung adenocarcinoma. CDR3: CASSPPGIQETQYF. The CDR3 nucleotides are TGTGCCAGCAGCCCCCCGGGAATACAAGAGACCCAGTACTTC.